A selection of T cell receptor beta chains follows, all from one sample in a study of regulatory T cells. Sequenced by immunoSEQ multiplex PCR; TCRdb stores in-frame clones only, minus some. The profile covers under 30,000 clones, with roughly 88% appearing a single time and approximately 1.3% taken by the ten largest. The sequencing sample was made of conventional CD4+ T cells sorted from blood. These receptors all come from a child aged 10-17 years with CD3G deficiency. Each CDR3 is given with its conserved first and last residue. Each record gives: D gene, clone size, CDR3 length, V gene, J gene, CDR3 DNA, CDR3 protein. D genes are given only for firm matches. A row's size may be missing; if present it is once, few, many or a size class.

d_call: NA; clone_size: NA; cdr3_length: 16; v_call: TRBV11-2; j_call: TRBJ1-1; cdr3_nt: TGTGCCAGCAGCTTATTGGGCCCCCGGGGGGGCACTGAAGCTTTCTTT; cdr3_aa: CASSLLGPRGGTEAFF
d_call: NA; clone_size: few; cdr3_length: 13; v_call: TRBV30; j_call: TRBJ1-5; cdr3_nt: TGTGCCTGGAGTGAAGCAGGGACCCAGCCCCAGCATTTT; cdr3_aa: CAWSEAGTQPQHF
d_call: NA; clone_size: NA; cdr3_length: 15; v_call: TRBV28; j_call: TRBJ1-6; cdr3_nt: TGTGCCAGCAGTTTGGGCACCCGGGGAAACTCACCCCTCCACTTT; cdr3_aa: CASSLGTRGNSPLHF
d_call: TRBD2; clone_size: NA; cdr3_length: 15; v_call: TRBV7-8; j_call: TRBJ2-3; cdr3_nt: TGTGCCAGCAGCTTAGGACTAGCGGCCACAGATACGCAGTATTTT; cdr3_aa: CASSLGLAATDTQYF
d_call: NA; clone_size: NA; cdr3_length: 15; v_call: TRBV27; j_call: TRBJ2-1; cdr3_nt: TGTGCCAGCAGTTTAAAAGCGGCCTCCTACAATGAGCAGTTCTTC; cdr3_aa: CASSLKAASYNEQFF
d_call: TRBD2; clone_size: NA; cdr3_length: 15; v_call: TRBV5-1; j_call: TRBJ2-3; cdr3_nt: TGCGCCAGCAGCTTGACTAGCGGGAGCACAGATACGCAGTATTTT; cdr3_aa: CASSLTSGSTDTQYF
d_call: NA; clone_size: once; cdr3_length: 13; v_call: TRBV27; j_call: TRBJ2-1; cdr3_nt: TGTGCCAGCAGTTCGGGACCCCACAATGAGCAGTTCTTC; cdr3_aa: CASSSGPHNEQFF
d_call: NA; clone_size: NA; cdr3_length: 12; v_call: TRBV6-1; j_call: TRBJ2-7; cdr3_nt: TGTGCCAGCAGAGTTGACCGGGGGCAGCAGTACTTC; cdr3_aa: CASRVDRGQQYF
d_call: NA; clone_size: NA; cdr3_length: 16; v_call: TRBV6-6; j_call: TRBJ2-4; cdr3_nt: TGTGCCAGCAGCACGGGGCAGGTCGGGGCCAAAAACATTCAGTACTTC; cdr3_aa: CASSTGQVGAKNIQYF
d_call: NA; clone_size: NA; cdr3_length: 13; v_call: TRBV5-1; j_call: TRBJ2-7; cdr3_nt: TGCGCCAGCAGCTTGGGACCTAGGGACGAGCAGTACTTC; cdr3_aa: CASSLGPRDEQYF
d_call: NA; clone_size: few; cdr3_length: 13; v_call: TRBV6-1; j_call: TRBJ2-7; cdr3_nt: TGTGCCAGCACGGCAGGGCCCGTTCGCGAGCAGTACTTC; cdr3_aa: CASTAGPVREQYF
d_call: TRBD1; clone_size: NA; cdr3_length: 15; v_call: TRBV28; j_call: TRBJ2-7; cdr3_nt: TGTGCCAGCAGTCCGACAGGGACGAAAACCTACGAGCAGTACTTC; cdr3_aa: CASSPTGTKTYEQYF
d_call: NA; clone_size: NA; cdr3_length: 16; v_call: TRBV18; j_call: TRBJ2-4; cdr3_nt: TGTGCCAGCTCACCACCGGGATTTCTAGCCAAAAACATTCAGTACTTC; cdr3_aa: CASSPPGFLAKNIQYF
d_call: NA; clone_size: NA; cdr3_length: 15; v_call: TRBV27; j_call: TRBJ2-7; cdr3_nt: TGTGCCAGCAGTTCTTCCCGGACTACCTACTACGAGCAGTACTTC; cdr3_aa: CASSSSRTTYYEQYF